This TCR beta chain came from a study of shared clonotypes between healthy human individuals. The CDR3 consists of 16 residues. Germline loops: CDR1 SNHLY, CDR2 FYNNEI. Losses at the gene ends were 5 bases for V and 4 bases for J; bases not matched to a gene: 9. The study drew all its donors from Caucasian adults living in Nashville, Tennessee. On sorted subsets, replicate PCRs used 200 to 250 ng DNA, or tens of thousands of T cell genomes. As processed by the authors: Sequence data from immunoSEQ were junction-only and lacked quality scores; consequently, filtering differed. Measured with immunoSEQ multiplex PCR; TCRdb has only the in-frame clones, and not every one. That table is the source of V, J and clone size, and D and trimming were worked out from the DNA. Here the sample spans some 1.1 million clones, roughly 80% being singletons.

The source material was memory CD4+ T cells from PBMCs. Subset: CD45RA-negative fraction. V and J are TRBV2 and TRBJ2-5, with 11 bases that match TRBD1. The sequence was obtained from a man between 18 and 29 years old in good health. Some clones in this sample may be carry-over from other donors' samples. CDR3 bases: TGTGCCAGCAGTATAGACCGGACAGGGGGCGGAGAGACCCAGTACTTC. Its translation is CASSIDRTGGGETQYF. The whole variable domain, remainder taken from reference TRBV2 and TRBJ2-5, is EPEVTQTPSHQVTQMGQEVILRCVPISNHLYFYWYRQILGQKVEFLVSFYNNEISEKSEIFDDQFSVERPDGSNFTLKIRSTKLEDSAMYFCASSIDRTGGGETQYFGPGTRLLVL.